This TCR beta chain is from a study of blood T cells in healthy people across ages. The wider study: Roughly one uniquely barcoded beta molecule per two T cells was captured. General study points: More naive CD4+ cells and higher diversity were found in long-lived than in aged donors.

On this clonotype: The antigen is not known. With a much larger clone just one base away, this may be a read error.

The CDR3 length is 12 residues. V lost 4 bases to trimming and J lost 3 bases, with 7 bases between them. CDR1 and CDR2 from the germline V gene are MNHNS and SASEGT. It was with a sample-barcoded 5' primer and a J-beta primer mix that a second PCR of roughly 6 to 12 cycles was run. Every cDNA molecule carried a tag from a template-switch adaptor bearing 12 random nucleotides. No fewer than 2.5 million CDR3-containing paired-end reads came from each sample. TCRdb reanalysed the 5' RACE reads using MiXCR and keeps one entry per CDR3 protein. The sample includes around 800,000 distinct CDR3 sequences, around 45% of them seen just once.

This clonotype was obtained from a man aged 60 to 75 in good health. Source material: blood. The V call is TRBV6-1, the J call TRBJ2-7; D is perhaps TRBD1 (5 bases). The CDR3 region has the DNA TGTGCCAGCAGTGGACAGAACTACGAGCAGTACTTC. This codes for CASSGQNYEQYF.